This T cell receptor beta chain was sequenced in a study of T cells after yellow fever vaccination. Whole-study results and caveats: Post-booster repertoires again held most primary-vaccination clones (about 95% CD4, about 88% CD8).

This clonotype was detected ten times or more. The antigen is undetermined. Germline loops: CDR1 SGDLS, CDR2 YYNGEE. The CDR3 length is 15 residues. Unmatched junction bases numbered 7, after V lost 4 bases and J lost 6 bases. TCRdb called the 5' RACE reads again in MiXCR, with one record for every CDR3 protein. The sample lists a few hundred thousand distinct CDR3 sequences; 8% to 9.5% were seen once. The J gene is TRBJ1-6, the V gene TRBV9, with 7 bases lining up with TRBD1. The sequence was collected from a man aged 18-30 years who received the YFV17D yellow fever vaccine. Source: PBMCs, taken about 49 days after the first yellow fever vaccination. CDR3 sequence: CASSPRDRINSPLHF. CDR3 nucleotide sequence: TGTGCCAGCAGCCCACGGGACAGAATTAATTCACCCCTCCACTTT.